A single sample is the source of the 4 T cell receptor beta chains below, sequenced in a study of blood T cell repertoires in COVID-19. Here immunoSEQ multiplex PCR was the method, and the copy in TCRdb shows in-frame clones only, minus some. The sample consists of about 72,000 clones, more than 75% of them appearing once. The sequenced sample was peripheral blood. These receptor sequences come from a human donor in a cohort sampled during active COVID-19.

This chain uses TRBV5-8 with TRBJ2-5, with TRBD2 as a possible D gene (5 bases). Trimming stripped 0 bases from V and 7 bases from J, with 13 bases between. The CDR3 is 14 amino acids. Germline assignment: CDR1 SGHTS and CDR2 YDEGEE. The CDR3 is CASSLGGSRGTQYF. CDR3 nucleotide sequence: TGTGCCAGCAGCTTGGGAGGCTCCCGGGGGACCCAGTACTTC.

This clone was picked up one time. The chain recombines TRBV6-1 with TRBJ1-1; D is possibly TRBD1 (5 bases). Trimming stripped 2 bases from V and 8 bases from J, with 6 bases between. Germline CDR1 reads MNHNS; CDR2 reads SASEGT. The length of the CDR3 is 11 residues. CDR3 nucleotides: TGTGCCAGCAGTGAAAACAGGGAAGCTTTCTTT. Translation gives CASSENREAFF.

The V gene is TRBV18, the J gene TRBJ2-7; D is possibly TRBD2 (5 bases). Germline V gene data show CDR1 as KGHSH and CDR2 as LQKENI. V was clipped by 8 bases and J by 5 bases, with 10 bases between them. The CDR3 contains 11 residues. DNA for the CDR3: TGTGCCAGCAGCGCGGGTGACGAGCAGTACTTC. Protein product: CASSAGDEQYF.

The sample holds a few counts of this clone. The gene calls are TRBV19 and TRBJ1-5; D gene uncertain. V lost 5 bases and J 3 bases, leaving 14 bases between the germline ends. CDR3 length: 15 amino acids. The germline gives CDR1 LNHDA, CDR2 SQIVND (reference sequence). The chain's CDR3 is CASSGRGSSNQPQHF. The DNA of the CDR3 is TGTGCCAGTAGTGGGCGCGGGTCTTCCAATCAGCCCCAGCATTTT. Looking up the rest from reference TRBV19 and TRBJ1-5 gives the full variable domain: DGGITQSPKYLFRKEGQNVTLSCEQNLNHDAMYWYRQDPGQGLRLIYYSQIVNDFQKGDIAEGYSVSREKKESFPLTVTSAQKNPTAFYLCASSGRGSSNQPQHFGDGTRLSIL.